Given below is one T cell receptor (beta chain) in context. The antigen is unknown. These data are taken from a study of cytomegalovirus exposure and HLA in healthy donors. 13 Jbeta primers and 60 Vbeta primers were used for the PCR. Using immunoSEQ multiplex PCR, the repertoire was profiled, and TCRdb retains in-frame clones only, with some absent. The profile covers 150,000 to 200,000 clones, with around 76% appearing a single time and over 0.95% taken by the ten largest. There are 16 residues in the CDR3. Trimming took 1 base from V and 0 from J, leaving 13 bases between them. Germline CDR1 is SGHVS and CDR2 is FNYEAQ. Notes on the study in general: When analyzed later, a missense DCLRE1C variant was found to be linked to TCR beta V- and J-gene trimming. A list of approximately 150 TCR beta chains associated with cytomegalovirus was given.

The rearrangement joins TRBV7-6 to TRBJ2-7; perhaps TRBD2 as D (6 bases). Sequences were obtained from PBMCs. This TCR was sampled from a woman aged 40 to 55 in good health and CMV-seronegative. The CDR3 reads CASSLDSDYPSYEQYF. The CDR3 DNA is TGTGCCAGCAGCTTAGATTCGGACTACCCCTCCTACGAGCAGTACTTC.